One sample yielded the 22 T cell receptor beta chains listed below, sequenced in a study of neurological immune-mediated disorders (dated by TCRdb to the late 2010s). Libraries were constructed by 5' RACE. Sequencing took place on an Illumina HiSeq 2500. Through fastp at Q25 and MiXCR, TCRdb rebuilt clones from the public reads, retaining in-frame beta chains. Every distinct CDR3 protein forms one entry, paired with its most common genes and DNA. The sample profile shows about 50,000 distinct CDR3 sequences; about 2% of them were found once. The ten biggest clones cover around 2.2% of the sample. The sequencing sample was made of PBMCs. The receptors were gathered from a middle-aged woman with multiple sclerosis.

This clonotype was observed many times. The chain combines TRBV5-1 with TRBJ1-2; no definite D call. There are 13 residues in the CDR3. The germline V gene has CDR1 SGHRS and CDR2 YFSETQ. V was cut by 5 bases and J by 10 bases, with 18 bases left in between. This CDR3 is CASSRDSYNLYTF. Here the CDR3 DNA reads TGCGCCAGCAGTCGTGACTCCTATAACCTCTACACCTTC.

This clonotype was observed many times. The CDR3 sequence is CSATGLAGTDTQYF. The CDR3 DNA follows: TGCAGTGCCACCGGACTAGCTGGCACAGATACGCAGTATTTT. The gene calls are TRBV20-1 and TRBJ2-3; 8 nucleotides match TRBD2. Germline V gene data show CDR1 as DFQATT and CDR2 as SNEGSKA (reference sequence). This CDR3 has 14 amino acids. V lost 6 bases to trimming and J lost 1 base; unmatched junction nucleotides: 6.

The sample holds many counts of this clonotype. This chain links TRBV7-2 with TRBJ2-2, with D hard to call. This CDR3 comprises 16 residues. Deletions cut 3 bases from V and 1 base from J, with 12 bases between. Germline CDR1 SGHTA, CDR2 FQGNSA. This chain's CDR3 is CASSFKWAVNTGELFF. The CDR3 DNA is TGTGCCAGCAGCTTTAAGTGGGCAGTGAACACCGGGGAGCTGTTTTTT.

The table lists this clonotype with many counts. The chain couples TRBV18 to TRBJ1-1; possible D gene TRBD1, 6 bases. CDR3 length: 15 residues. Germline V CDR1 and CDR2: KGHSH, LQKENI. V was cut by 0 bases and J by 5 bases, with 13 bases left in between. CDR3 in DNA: TGTGCCAGCTCACCACCTAACACCCAGGGGACTGAAGCTTTCTTT. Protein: CASSPPNTQGTEAFF.

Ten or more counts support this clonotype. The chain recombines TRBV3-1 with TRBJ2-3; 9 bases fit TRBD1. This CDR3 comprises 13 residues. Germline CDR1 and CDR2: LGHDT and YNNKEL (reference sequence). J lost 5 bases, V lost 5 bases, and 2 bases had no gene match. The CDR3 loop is CASSSTGGDTQYF. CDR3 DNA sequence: TGTGCCAGCAGCTCGACAGGGGGAGATACGCAGTATTTT.

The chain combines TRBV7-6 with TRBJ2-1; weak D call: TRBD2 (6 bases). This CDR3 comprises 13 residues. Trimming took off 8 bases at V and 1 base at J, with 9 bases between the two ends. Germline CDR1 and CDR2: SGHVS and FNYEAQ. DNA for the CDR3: TGTGCCAGCTCTAGCGAATCCTACAATGAGCAGTTCTTC. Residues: CASSSESYNEQFF. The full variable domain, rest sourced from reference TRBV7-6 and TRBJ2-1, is GAGVSQSPRYKVTKRGQDVALRCDPISGHVSLYWYRQALGQGPEFLTYFNYEAQQDKSGLPNDRFSAERPEGSISTLTIQRTEQRDSAMYRCASSSESYNEQFFGPGTRLTVL.

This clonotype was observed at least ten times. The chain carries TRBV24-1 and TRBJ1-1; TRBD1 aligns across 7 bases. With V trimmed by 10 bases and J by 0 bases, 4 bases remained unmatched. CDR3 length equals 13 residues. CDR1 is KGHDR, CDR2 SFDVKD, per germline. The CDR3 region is CATQGQMNTEAFF. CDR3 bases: TGTGCCACACAGGGGCAAATGAACACTGAAGCTTTCTTT.

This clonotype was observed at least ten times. CDR3 protein: CASSQRQGPILYGYTF. The CDR3 nucleotides read TGTGCCAGCAGCCAAAGACAGGGGCCTATACTTTATGGCTACACCTTC. This chain links TRBV11-2 with TRBJ1-2; 8 bases agree with TRBD1. V gave up 5 bases and J gave up 5 bases; unmatched junction bases: 13. The CDR3 covers 16 residues. Germline CDR1 is SGHAT and CDR2 is FQNNGV. The full variable domain, completed using reference TRBV11-2 and TRBJ1-2, is EAGVAQSPRYKIIEKRQSVAFWCNPISGHATLYWYQQILGQGPKLLIQFQNNGVVDDSQLPKDRFSAERLKGVDSTLKIQPAKLEDSAVYLCASSQRQGPILYGYTFGSGTRLTVV.

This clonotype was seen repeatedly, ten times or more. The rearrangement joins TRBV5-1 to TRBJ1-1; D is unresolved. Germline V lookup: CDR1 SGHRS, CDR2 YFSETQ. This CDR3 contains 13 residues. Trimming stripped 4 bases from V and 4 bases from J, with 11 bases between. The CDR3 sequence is CASSLAGVTEAFF. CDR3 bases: TGCGCCAGCAGCCTAGCCGGGGTCACTGAAGCTTTCTTT.

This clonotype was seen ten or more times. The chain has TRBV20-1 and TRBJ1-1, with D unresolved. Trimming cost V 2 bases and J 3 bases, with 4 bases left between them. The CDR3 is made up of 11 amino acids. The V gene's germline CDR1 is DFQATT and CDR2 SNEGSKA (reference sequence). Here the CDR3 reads CSARLYTEAFF. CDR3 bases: TGCAGTGCTAGACTTTACACTGAAGCTTTCTTT.

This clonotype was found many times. CDR3 sequence: CASSPTDSGANVLTF. Written as DNA, the CDR3 is TGCGCCAGCAGCCCGACGGACTCTGGGGCCAACGTCCTGACTTTC. J is TRBJ2-6 and V is TRBV5-1; D is undetermined. CDR1 and CDR2 from the germline V gene are SGHRS and YFSETQ. This CDR3 is built from 15 residues. Trimming left V 4 bases short and J 0 bases short, with 8 bases between.

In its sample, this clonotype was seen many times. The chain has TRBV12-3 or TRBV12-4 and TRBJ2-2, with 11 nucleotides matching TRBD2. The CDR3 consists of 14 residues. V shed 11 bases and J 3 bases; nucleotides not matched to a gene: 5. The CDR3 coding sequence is TGTGCCGGAGGGACTAGCGGATACACCGGGGAGCTGTTTTTT. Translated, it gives CAGGTSGYTGELFF.

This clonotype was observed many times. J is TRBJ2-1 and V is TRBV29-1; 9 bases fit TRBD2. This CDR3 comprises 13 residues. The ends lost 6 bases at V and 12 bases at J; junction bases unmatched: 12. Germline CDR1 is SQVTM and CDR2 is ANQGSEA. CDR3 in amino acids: CSVQGLAKAGQFF. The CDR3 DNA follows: TGCAGCGTCCAGGGACTAGCAAAGGCTGGGCAGTTCTTC.

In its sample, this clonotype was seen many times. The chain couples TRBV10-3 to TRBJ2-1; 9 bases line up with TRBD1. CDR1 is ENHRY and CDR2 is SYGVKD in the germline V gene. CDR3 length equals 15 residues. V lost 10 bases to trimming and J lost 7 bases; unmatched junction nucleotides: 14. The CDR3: CATAPGTGTQNEQFF. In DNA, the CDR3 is TGTGCCACCGCCCCCGGGACAGGGACACAGAATGAGCAGTTCTTC.

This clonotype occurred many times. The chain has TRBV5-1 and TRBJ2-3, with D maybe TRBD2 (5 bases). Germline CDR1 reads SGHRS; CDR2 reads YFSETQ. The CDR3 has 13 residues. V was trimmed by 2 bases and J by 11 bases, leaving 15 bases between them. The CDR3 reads CASSLTPGIEQYF. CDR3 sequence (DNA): TGCGCCAGCAGCTTAACCCCGGGGATTGAGCAGTATTTT. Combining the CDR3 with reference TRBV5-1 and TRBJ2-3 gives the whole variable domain KAGVTQTPRYLIKTRGQQVTLSCSPISGHRSVSWYQQTPGQGLQFLFEYFSETQRNKGNFPGRFSGRQFSNSRSEMNVSTLELGDSALYLCASSLTPGIEQYFGPGTRLTVL.

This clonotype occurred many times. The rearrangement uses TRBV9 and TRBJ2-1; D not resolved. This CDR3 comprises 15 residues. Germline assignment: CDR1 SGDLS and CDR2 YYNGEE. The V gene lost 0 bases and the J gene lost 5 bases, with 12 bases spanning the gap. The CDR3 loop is CASSVVATAHNEQFF. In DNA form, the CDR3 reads TGTGCCAGCAGCGTAGTTGCAACCGCCCACAATGAGCAGTTCTTC. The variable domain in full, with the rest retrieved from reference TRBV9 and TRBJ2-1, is DSGVTQTPKHLITATGQRVTLRCSPRSGDLSVYWYQQSLDQGLQFLIQYYNGEERAKGNILERFSAQQFPDLHSELNLSSLELGDSALYFCASSVVATAHNEQFFGPGTRLTVL.

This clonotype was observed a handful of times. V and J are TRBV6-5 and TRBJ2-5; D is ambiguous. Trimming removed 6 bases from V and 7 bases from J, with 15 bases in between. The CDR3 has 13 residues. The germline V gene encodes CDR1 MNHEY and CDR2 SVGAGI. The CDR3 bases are TGTGCCAGCAGGCATACTACGCGAGGGACCCAGTACTTC. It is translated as CASRHTTRGTQYF.

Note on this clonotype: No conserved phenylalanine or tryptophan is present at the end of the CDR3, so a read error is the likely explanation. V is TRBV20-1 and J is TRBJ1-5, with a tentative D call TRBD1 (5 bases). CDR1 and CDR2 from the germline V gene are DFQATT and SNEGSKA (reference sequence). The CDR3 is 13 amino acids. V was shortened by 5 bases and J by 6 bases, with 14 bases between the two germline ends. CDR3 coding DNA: TGCAGTGCTGTGGAGGGGCTAGGTCAGCCCCAGCATAAT. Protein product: CSAVEGLGQPQHN.

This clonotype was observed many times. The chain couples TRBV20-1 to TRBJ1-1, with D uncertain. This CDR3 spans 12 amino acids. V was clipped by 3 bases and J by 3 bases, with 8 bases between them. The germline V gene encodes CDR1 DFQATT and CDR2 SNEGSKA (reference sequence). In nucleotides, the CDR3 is TGCAGTGCTAGTAATTCGGACACTGAAGCTTTCTTT. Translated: CSASNSDTEAFF.

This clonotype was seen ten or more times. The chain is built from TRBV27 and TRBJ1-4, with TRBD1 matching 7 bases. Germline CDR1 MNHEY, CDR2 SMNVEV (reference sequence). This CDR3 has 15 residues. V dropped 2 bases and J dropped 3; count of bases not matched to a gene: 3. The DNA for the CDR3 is TGTGCCAGCAGTTTAGCAGGGGGATCTAATGAAAAACTGTTTTTT. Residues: CASSLAGGSNEKLFF.

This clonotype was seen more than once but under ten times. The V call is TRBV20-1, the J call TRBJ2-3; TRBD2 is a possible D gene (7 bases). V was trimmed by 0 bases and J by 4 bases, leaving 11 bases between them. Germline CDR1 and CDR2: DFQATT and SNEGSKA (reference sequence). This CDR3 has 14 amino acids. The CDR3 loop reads CSARDRGGSDTQYF. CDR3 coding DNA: TGCAGTGCTAGAGACAGGGGAGGGTCAGATACGCAGTATTTT.

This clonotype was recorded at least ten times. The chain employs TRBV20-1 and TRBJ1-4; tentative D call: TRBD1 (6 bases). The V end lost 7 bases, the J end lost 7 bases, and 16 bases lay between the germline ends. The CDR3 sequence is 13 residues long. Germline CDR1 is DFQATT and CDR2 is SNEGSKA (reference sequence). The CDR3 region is CSGRRGRGEKLFF. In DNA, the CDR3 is TGCAGTGGCCGGCGGGGGCGGGGTGAAAAACTGTTTTTT.